A single sample is the source of the 5 T cell receptor beta chains below, sequenced in a study of CD8 T cells in ankylosing spondylitis. A single record per CDR3 protein comes from TCRdb applying MiXCR to the 5' RACE reads. The profile shows approximately 130,000 distinct CDR3 sequences, approximately 10% of them singletons. Material for sequencing was blood, either unsorted or a sorted T cell fraction (not recorded which). The receptors come from a female donor with ankylosing spondylitis or in good health (not recorded which).

Comments on this clonotype: At one of its ends the junction is not consistent with the germline gene, which may arise from a read error. The chain employs TRBV12-3 or TRBV12-4 and TRBJ2-2; D may match TRBD1 or TRBD2 (5 bases each). This CDR3 has 15 residues. Written as DNA, the CDR3 is TGTGCTAGCAGTTCAGGGAGAGGAAACACCGGGGAGCTGTTTTTT. Translated, it gives CASSSGRGNTGELFF.

This clonotype was recorded at least ten times. The chain has TRBV29-1 and TRBJ2-2; the D is unclear. Germline CDR1 reads SQVTM; CDR2 reads ANQGSEA. This CDR3 is 14 amino acids long. V gave up 3 bases and J gave up 5 bases, with 13 bases separating them. The DNA of the CDR3 is TGCAGCGTTGACCCGAGCCTGGGTACCGGGGAGCTGTTTTTT. Translating it yields CSVDPSLGTGELFF.

This clonotype was detected ten times or more. The chain recombines TRBV15 with TRBJ2-7; D is unclear. Trimming removed 0 bases from V and 1 base from J, with 4 bases in between. Germline loops: CDR1 LNHNV, CDR2 YYDKDF (reference sequence). CDR3 length: 13 residues. The CDR3 nucleotides read TGTGCCACCAGCAGAGATGGGTCCTACGAGCAGTACTTC. This codes for CATSRDGSYEQYF. Full variable domain (rest looked up from reference TRBV15 and TRBJ2-7): DAMVIQNPRYQVTQFGKPVTLSCSQTLNHNVMYWYQQKSSQAPKLLFHYYDKDFNNEADTPDNFQSRRPNTSFCFLDIRSPGLGDTAMYLCATSRDGSYEQYFGPGTRLTVT.

This clonotype was detected ten times or more. The chain links TRBV6-1 to TRBJ2-2; 8 nucleotides match TRBD1. Looked up from germline, CDR1 is MNHNS and CDR2 is SASEGT. The CDR3 runs to 15 residues. Trimming cost V 5 bases and J 7 bases; bases outside gene matches: 9. The CDR3: CASSTIRGHSGELFF. DNA of the CDR3: TGTGCCAGCAGTACGATCAGGGGGCATAGCGGGGAGCTGTTTTTT.

The chain recombines TRBV7-2 with TRBJ2-5; D is uncertain. The CDR3 loop spans 15 amino acids. The V gene's germline CDR1 is SGHTA and CDR2 FQGNSA. V lost 4 bases, J lost 5 bases, and 17 bases lay in between. The DNA for the CDR3 is TGTGCCAGCAGCTCCCAAACCCAGCCCAGGGAGACCCAGTACTTC. This translates into CASSSQTQPRETQYF.